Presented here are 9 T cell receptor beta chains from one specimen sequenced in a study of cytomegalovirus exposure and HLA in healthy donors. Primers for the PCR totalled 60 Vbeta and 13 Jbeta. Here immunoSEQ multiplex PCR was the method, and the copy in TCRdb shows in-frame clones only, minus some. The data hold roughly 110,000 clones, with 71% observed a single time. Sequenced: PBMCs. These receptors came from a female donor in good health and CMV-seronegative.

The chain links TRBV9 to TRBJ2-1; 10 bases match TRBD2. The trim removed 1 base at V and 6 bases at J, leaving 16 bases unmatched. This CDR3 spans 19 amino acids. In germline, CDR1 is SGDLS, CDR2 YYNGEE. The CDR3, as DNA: TGTGCCAGCAGCGTAAACCCAACCCGTGGGCTAGCGGGAGTCAATGAGCAGTTCTTC. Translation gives CASSVNPTRGLAGVNEQFF.

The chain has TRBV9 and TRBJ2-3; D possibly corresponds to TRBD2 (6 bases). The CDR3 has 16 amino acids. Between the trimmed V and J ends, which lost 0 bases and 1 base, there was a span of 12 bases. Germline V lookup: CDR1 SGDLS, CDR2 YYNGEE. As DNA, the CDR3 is TGTGCCAGCAGCGTAGGGCAGCGGAGGGGCACAGATACGCAGTATTTT. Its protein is CASSVGQRRGTDTQYF. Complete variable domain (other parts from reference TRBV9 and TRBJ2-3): DSGVTQTPKHLITATGQRVTLRCSPRSGDLSVYWYQQSLDQGLQFLIQYYNGEERAKGNILERFSAQQFPDLHSELNLSSLELGDSALYFCASSVGQRRGTDTQYFGPGTRLTVL.

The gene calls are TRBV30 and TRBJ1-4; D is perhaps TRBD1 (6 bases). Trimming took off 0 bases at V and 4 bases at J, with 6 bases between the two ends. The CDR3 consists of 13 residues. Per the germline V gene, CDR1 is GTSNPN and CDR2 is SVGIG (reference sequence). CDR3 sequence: CAWSVQGNEKLFF. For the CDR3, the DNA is TGTGCCTGGAGTGTACAGGGTAATGAAAAACTGTTTTTT.

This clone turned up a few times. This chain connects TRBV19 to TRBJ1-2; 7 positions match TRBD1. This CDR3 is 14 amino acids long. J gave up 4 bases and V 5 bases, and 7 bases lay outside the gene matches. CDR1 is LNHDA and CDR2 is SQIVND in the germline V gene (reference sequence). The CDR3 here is CASSDRDLFYGYTF. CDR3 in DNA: TGTGCCAGTAGTGACAGGGATCTATTCTATGGCTACACCTTC.

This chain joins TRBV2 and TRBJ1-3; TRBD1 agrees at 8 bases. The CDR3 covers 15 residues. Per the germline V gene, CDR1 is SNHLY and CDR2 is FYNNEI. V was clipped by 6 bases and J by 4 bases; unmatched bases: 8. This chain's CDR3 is CASSADRGGGNTIYF. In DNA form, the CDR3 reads TGTGCCAGCAGCGCCGACAGGGGTGGAGGAAACACCATATATTTT.

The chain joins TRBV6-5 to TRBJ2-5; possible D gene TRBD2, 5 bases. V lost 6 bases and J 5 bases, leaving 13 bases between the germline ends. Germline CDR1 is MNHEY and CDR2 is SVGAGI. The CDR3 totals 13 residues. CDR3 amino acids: CASSSDFRETQYF. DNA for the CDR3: TGTGCCAGCAGCTCGGACTTCCGGGAGACCCAGTACTTC.

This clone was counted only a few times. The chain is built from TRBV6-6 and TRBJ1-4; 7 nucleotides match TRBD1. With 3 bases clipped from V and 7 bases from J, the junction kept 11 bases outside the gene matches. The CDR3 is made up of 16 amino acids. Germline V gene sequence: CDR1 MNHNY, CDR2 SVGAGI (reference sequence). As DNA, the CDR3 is TGTGCCAGCAGTTATAGTGGCGGAGGGGGCGGTGAAAAACTGTTTTTT. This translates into CASSYSGGGGGEKLFF.

The CDR3 bases are TGTGCTTGGCTCCGCGAGGCAGGGGAAAGCTATGGCTACACCTTC. This encodes CAWLREAGESYGYTF. The chain joins TRBV30 to TRBJ1-2; D is possibly TRBD1 (6 bases). Germline-derived CDR1 and CDR2 are GTSNPN and SVGIG (reference sequence). CDR3 length equals 15 residues. The entire variable domain, with the rest obtained from reference TRBV30 and TRBJ1-2, is as follows: SQTIHQWPATLVQPVGSPLSLECTVEGTSNPNLYWYRQAAGRGLQLLFYSVGIGQISSEVPQNLSASRPQDRQFILSSKKLLLSDSGFYLCAWLREAGESYGYTFGSGTRLTVV.

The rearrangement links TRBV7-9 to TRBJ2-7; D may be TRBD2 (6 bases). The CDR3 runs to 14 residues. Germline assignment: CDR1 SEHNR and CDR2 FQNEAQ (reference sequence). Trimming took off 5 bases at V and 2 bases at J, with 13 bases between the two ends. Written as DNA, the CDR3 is TGTGCCAGCAGCCCCCGGGACTCGACCTACGAGCAGTACTTC. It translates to CASSPRDSTYEQYF.